A selection of T cell receptor beta chains follows, all from one sample in a study of blood T cell repertoires in COVID-19. TCRdb keeps only in-frame clones here, not all; method: immunoSEQ multiplex PCR. The data contain about 330,000 clones, more than 70% of them singletons. Sequenced: PBMCs or T cells enriched from blood (not recorded which). Receptors originate from a woman aged 25 to 39 who had recovered from COVID-19. Each CDR3 is given with its conserved first and last residue. Only some rows state a clone size, as once, few, many or a class for expanded clones.

TRBJ2-3,TRBV9,.,CASSANSGGTDTQYF
TRBJ1-1,TRBV5-1,few,CASSSTSGNTEAFF
TRBJ1-5,TRBV2,.,CASSFAEGLCQPQHF
TRBJ1-1,TRBV5-1,.,CASAWDRPNTEAFF
TRBJ1-2,TRBV18,.,CASSPNLKERFRGKGYTF
TRBJ2-7,TRBV3-1/TRBV3-2,.,CASSQELLPYEQYF
TRBJ1-2,TRBV6-5,few,CASSYSDSYGYTF
TRBJ2-5,TRBV5-6,.,CASSLVGEETQYF
TRBJ2-4,TRBV7-2,.,CASSLGTGQGMGSIRYF
TRBJ2-3,TRBV2,few,CASSLQGTDTQYF
TRBJ1-6,TRBV3-1/TRBV3-2,.,CASSQGQDNSPLHF